This T cell receptor (beta chain) came from a study of lymphopenia after photon versus proton radiotherapy (dated by TCRdb to about 2019). Notes on the research overall: The study compared the immunological effects of photon versus proton radiation therapy in patients with gastrointestinal tumors who developed high-grade lymphopenia. A cohort of around 20 patients with gastrointestinal tumors who received either photon or proton therapy and subsequently developed lymphopenia was included. The goal of the study was to describe how the two radiation modalities differ in their effects on the immune system.

Including cysteine and phenylalanine, the CDR3 has 16 amino acids. Only the CDR3 portion is preserved as DNA: 48 bases, with reading frame beginning at the first base. The germline V end is reduced by 5 bases and the J end by 6 bases; junction bases left unmatched: 10. The germline V gene supplies CDR1 SNHLY and CDR2 FYNNEI. As concerns this clone: This receptor's antigen is unknown. No much larger clone exists at a distance of one base, and base qualities are not known.

The study at large found these results: Across the cohort, a larger post-nadir drop in TCR diversity was inversely correlated with overall survival time among patients who died. Relative stability during treatment was observed in proton-treated patients, whereas loss of naive T cells and TCR diversity and gain of effector/memory populations were observed in photon-treated patients. After the lymphocyte count nadir, photon-treated repertoires showed oligoclonal expansion, especially of CD8+ Temra cells, which drove the drop in diversity. The authors looked at the survival association only in patients who died, and they framed better survival with proton therapy as a possibility rather than a demonstrated result.

The library was generated by the immunoSEQ multiplex PCR assay. Alongside multiparametric flow cytometry, deep sequencing of rearranged TCR beta loci was used to profile the T cell repertoires. The table comes from immuneACCESS by way of TCRdb, which keeps in-frame sequences with V and J called. Part of the clones is missing from these tables; in studies checked, under half for an unresolved V gene and the rest for unknown reasons. The sample includes around 23,000 clones, with about 91% observed a single time. The ten largest clones capture approximately 18% of the sample. The sample was peripheral blood, taken from a patient treated with photon-based radiotherapy. This TCR derives from a man aged 50-60 years with gastric cancer. The sequence links TRBV2 to TRBJ1-6; TRBD1 lines up with 7 middle nucleotides. The nucleotides are TGTGCCAGCAGTAGTATGACAGGGAGGTTTAATTCACCCCTCCACTTT. This encodes CASSSMTGRFNSPLHF.